This T cell receptor (beta chain) was profiled in a study of CD8+CD57+ T cells in acquired aplastic anemia. In the study overall: Mean DNA quantity obtained from sorted CD4+ and CD8+ cells was 3 to 4 ug. Study-level findings and limits: Roughly 31 CD8+ CDR3 sequences were shared between patients and controls. Patients showed no significant difference from controls in CD8+ Simpson's diversity.

The V gene end was trimmed by 4 bases and the J gene end by 8 bases; junction bases not matched to a gene: 12. The germline V gene has CDR1 SGHRS and CDR2 YFSETQ. The CDR3 totals 17 residues. This clonotype appeared a single time. Antigen specificity is unknown. The template used for profiling TCR beta VDJ and CDR3 was genomic DNA. TCRdb reanalysed the reads using MiXCR and keeps one entry per CDR3 protein. The sample holds 150,000 to 200,000 distinct CDR3 sequences, less than 65% seen once. The sequenced sample consisted of sorted CD4+, CD8+, or CD8+CD57+ T cells (not recorded which) from PBMCs. The chain has TRBV5-1 and TRBJ2-2; 12 bases are a match to TRBD1. The TCR originated in a human donor with severe aplastic anemia or a healthy control (not recorded which). This CDR3 is CASSPLGTGGAAGELFF. The CDR3 DNA sequence: TGCGCCAGCAGCCCACTTGGGACAGGGGGCGCTGCAGGGGAGCTGTTTTTT.